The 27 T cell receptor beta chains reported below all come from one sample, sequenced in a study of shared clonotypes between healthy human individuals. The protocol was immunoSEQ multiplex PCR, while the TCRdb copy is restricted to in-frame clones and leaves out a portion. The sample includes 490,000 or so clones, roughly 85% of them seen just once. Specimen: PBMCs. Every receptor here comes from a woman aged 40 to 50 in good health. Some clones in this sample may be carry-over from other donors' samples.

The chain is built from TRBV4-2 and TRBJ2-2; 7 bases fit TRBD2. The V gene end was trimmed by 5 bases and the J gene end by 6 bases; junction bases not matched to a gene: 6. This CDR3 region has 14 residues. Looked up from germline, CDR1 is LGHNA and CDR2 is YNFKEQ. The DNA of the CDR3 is TGTGCCAGCAGCTCAAGGGGAGGGGCCGGGGAGCTGTTTTTT. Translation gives CASSSRGGAGELFF.

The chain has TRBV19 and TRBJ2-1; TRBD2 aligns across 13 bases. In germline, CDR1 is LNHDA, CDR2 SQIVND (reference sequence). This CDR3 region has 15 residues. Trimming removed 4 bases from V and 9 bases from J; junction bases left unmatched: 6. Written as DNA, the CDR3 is TGTGCCAGTAGTACCCCGGGACTAGCGGGGCCTGAGCAGTTCTTC. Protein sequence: CASSTPGLAGPEQFF.

DNA for the CDR3: TGTGCCAGCAGCTCAAACCTGGGACAGGGCGGACAGCCCCAGCATTTT. Its protein product is CASSSNLGQGGQPQHF. The gene calls are TRBV7-2 and TRBJ1-5, with 9 bases lining up with TRBD1. V trimming: 4 bases; J trimming: 7 bases; junction bases outside the gene matches: 11. The CDR3 has 16 amino acids. Germline V CDR1 and CDR2: SGHTA, FQGNSA.

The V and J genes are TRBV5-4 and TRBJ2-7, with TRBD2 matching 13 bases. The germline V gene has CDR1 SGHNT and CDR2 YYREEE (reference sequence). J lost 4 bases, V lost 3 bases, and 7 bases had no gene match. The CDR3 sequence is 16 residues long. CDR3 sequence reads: CASSSMRLAGGYEQYF. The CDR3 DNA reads TGTGCCAGCAGCTCGATGCGACTAGCGGGAGGTTACGAGCAGTACTTC. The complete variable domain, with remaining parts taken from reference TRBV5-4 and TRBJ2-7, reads ETGVTQSPTHLIKTRGQQVTLRCSSQSGHNTVSWYQQALGQGPQFIFQYYREEENGRGNFPPRFSGLQFPNYSSELNVNALELDDSALYLCASSSMRLAGGYEQYFGPGTRLTVT.

The CDR3, as DNA: TGTGCCAGCTCACCAGTTAGAGACATCGGCAATCAGCCCCAGCATTTT. Translated: CASSPVRDIGNQPQHF. The rearrangement joins TRBV18 to TRBJ1-5; no firm D call. V was cut by 2 bases and J by 2 bases, with 13 bases left in between. CDR1 and CDR2 from the germline V gene are KGHSH and LQKENI. The CDR3 totals 16 residues.

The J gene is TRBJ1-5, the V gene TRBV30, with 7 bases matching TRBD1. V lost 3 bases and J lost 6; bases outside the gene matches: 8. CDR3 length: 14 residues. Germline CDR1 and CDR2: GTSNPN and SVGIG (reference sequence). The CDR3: CAWSLGTARQPQHF. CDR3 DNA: TGTGCCTGGAGCCTTGGGACAGCCCGTCAGCCCCAGCATTTT.

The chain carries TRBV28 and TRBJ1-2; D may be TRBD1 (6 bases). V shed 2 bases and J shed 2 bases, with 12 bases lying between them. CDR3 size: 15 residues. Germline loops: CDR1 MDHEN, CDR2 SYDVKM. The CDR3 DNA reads TGTGCCAGCAGTTTAGAGGGGACACAAAACTATGGCTACACCTTC. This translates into CASSLEGTQNYGYTF.

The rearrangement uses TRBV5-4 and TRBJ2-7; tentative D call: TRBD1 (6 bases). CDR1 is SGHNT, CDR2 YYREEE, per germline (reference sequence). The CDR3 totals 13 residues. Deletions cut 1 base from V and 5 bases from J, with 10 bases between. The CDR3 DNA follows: TGTGCCAGCAGCTTGCAGGGGTTGGACGAGCAGTACTTC. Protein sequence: CASSLQGLDEQYF.

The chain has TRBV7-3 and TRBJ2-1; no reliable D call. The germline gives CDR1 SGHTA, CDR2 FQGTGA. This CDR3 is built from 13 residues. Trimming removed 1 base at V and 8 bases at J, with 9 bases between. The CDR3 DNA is TGTGCCAGCAGCTTAATATTGGGCTATGAGCAGTTCTTC. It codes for CASSLILGYEQFF.

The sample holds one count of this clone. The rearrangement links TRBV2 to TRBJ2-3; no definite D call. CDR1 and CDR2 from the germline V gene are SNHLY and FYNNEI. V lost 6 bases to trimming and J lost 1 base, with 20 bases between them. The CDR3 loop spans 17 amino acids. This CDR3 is CASRGRGRQGGTDTQYF. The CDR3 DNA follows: TGTGCCAGCAGGGGTAGAGGTAGACAAGGTGGCACAGATACGCAGTATTTT.

DNA of the CDR3: TGTGCCAGCAGCGCGGACGGGACAGGAGAAGAAAAACTGTTTTTT. It yields the protein CASSADGTGEEKLFF. The J gene is TRBJ1-4, the V gene TRBV9; 8 nucleotides align to TRBD1. With 3 bases clipped from V and 8 bases from J, the junction kept 9 bases outside the gene matches. The CDR3 sequence is 15 residues long. The V gene's germline CDR1 is SGDLS and CDR2 YYNGEE.

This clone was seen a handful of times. As DNA, the CDR3 is TGTGCCAGCAGTTTACGGGGGGCGGGTGGCTACACCTTC. It yields the protein CASSLRGAGGYTF. The chain has TRBV28 and TRBJ1-2; TRBD1 is a possible D gene (6 bases). The V end lost 2 bases, the J end lost 7 bases, and 11 bases lay between the germline ends. From germline, CDR1 is MDHEN and CDR2 SYDVKM. The CDR3 totals 13 residues.

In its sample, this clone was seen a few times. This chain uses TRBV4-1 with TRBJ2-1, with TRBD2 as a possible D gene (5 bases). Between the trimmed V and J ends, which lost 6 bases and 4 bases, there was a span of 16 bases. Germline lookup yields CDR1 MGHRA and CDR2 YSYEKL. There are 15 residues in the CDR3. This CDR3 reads CASRLQLGPYNEQFF. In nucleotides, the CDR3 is TGCGCCAGCAGATTACAACTAGGGCCTTACAATGAGCAGTTCTTC.

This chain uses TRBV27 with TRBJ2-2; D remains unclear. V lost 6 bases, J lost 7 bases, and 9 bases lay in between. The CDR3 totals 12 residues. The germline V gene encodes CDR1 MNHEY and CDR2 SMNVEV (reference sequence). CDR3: CASSLLSGELFF. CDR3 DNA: TGTGCCAGCAGCCTTCTTAGCGGGGAGCTGTTTTTT.

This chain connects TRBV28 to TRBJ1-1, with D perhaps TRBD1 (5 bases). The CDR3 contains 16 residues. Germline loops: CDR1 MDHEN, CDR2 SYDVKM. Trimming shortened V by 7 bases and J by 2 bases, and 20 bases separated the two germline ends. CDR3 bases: TGTGCCAGCAACTTACCCCCAGGTAGGGGAAACACTGAAGCTTTCTTT. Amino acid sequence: CASNLPPGRGNTEAFF. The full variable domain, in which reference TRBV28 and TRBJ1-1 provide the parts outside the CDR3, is DVKVTQSSRYLVKRTGEKVFLECVQDMDHENMFWYRQDPGLGLRLIYFSYDVKMKEKGDIPEGYSVSREKKERFSLILESASTNQTSMYLCASNLPPGRGNTEAFFGQGTRLTVV.

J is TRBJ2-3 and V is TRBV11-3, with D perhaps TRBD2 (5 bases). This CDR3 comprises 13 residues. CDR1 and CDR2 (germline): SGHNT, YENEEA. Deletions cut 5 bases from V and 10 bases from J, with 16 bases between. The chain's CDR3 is CASSPSVRGAQYF. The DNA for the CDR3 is TGTGCCAGCAGCCCTAGTGTCCGGGGAGCGCAGTATTTT.

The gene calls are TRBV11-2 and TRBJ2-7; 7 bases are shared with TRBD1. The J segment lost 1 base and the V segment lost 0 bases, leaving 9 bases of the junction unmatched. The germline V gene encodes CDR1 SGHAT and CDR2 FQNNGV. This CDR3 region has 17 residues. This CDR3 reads CASSLDPGQPKSYEQYF. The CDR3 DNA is TGTGCCAGCAGCTTAGATCCGGGACAGCCCAAGTCCTACGAGCAGTACTTC.

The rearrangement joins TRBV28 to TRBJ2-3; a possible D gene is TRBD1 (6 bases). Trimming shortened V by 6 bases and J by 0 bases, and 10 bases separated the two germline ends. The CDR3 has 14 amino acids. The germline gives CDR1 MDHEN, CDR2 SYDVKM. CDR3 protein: CASSQTGSTDTQYF. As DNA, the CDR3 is TGTGCCAGCAGCCAAACAGGGAGCACAGATACGCAGTATTTT.

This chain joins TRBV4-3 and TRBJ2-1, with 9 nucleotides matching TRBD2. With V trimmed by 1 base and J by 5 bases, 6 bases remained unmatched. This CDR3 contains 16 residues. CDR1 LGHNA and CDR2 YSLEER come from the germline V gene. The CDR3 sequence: CASSQGLAGWNNEQFF. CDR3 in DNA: TGCGCCAGCAGCCAAGGGCTAGCGGGATGGAACAATGAGCAGTTCTTC.

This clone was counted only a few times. CDR3 nucleotide sequence: TGTGCCACCAGCAGAGAGGCCAGATACTATGGCTACACCTTC. It specifies CATSREARYYGYTF. The J gene is TRBJ1-2, the V gene TRBV15; D unclear. This CDR3 contains 14 residues. Germline lookup yields CDR1 LNHNV and CDR2 YYDKDF (reference sequence). V was cut by 0 bases and J by 3 bases, with 8 bases left in between.

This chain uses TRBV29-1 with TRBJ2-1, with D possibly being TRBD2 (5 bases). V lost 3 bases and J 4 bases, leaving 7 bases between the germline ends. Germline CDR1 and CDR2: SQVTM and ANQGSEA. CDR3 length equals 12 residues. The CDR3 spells CSVDTGYNEQFF. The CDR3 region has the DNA TGCAGCGTTGACACGGGGTACAATGAGCAGTTCTTC.

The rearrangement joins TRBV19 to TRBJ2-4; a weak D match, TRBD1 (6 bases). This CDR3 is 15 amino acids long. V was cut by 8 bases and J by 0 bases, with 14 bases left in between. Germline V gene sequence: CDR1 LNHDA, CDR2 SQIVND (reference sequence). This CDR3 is CASARTALAKNIQYF. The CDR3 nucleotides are TGTGCCAGTGCTAGGACAGCCCTAGCCAAAAACATTCAGTACTTC.

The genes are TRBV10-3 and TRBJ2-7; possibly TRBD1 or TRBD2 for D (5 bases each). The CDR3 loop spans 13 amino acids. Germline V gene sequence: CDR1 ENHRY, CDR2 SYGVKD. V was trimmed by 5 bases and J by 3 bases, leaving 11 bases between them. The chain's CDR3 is CAISLGTLYEQYF. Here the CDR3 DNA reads TGTGCCATCAGTCTCGGGACCCTCTACGAGCAGTACTTC.

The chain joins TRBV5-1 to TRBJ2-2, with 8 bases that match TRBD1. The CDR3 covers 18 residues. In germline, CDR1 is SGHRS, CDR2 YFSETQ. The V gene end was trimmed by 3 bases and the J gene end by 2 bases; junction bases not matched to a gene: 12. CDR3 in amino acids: CASSYDPDRGRNTGELFF. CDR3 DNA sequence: TGCGCCAGCAGCTACGATCCTGACAGGGGACGAAACACCGGGGAGCTGTTTTTT.

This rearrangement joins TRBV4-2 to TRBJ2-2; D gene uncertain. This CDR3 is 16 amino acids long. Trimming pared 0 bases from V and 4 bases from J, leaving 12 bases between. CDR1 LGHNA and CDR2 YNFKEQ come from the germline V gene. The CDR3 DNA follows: TGTGCCAGCAGCCAAGATCTTCCCCACCCCACCGGGGAGCTGTTTTTT. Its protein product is CASSQDLPHPTGELFF.

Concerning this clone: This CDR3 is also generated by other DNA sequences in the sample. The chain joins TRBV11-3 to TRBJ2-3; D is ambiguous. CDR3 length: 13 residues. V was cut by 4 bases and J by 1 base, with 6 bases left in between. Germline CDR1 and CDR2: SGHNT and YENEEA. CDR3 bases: TGTGCCAGCAGCTCTAGGGGCACAGATACGCAGTATTTT. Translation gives CASSSRGTDTQYF.

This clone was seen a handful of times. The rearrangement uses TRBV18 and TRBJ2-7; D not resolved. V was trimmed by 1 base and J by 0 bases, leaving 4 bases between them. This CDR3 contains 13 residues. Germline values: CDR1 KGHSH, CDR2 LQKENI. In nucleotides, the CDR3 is TGTGCCAGCTCACCACTAGGCTCCTACGAGCAGTACTTC. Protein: CASSPLGSYEQYF.